These 27 T cell receptor beta chains were all obtained from the same sample, sequenced in a study of T cell responses to AZD1222 COVID-19 vaccine. Profiled with immunoSEQ multiplex PCR; TCRdb holds only in-frame clones, not every one. Here the sample spans 130,000 to 150,000 clones, around nine tenths being singletons. Sequences were derived from peripheral blood, sampled on day 0 of AZD1222 vaccination. Receptors originate from an adult in good health.

The V gene is TRBV10-3, the J gene TRBJ1-1; 9 bases align to TRBD1. The germline gives CDR1 ENHRY, CDR2 SYGVKD. CDR3 size: 14 residues. Unmatched junction bases numbered 4, after V lost 4 bases and J lost 4 bases. The CDR3 sequence is CAISGTGETTEAFF. The CDR3 DNA follows: TGTGCCATCAGTGGGACAGGGGAGACCACTGAAGCTTTCTTT.

The chain couples TRBV9 to TRBJ2-1; the D gene is possibly TRBD2 (6 bases). Germline V gives CDR1 SGDLS, CDR2 YYNGEE. This CDR3 has 15 residues. V lost 0 bases to trimming and J lost 0 bases, with 7 bases between them. CDR3: CASSVETSSYNEQFF. As DNA, the CDR3 is TGTGCCAGCAGCGTAGAGACTAGCTCCTACAATGAGCAGTTCTTC.

This clone appeared a single time. The chain couples TRBV4-2 to TRBJ1-1; D remains unclear. The V and J ends lost 4 bases and 4 bases respectively, with 13 bases between them. This CDR3 has 14 residues. Germline-derived CDR1 and CDR2 are LGHNA and YNFKEQ. DNA for the CDR3: TGTGCCAGCAGCCTCGGGATCTCGGGCACTGAAGCTTTCTTT. Translation gives CASSLGISGTEAFF.

The J gene is TRBJ1-1, the V gene TRBV9; the D is unclear. Germline V gives CDR1 SGDLS, CDR2 YYNGEE. There are 13 residues in the CDR3. Trimming stripped 0 bases from V and 5 bases from J, with 8 bases between. The CDR3 loop is CASSVGGWTEAFF. The CDR3 DNA is TGTGCCAGCAGCGTAGGGGGATGGACTGAAGCTTTCTTT.

The V call is TRBV4-2, the J call TRBJ2-5; D not certain. Germline values: CDR1 LGHNA, CDR2 YNFKEQ. The CDR3 is 14 amino acids. V was trimmed by 3 bases and J by 4 bases, leaving 12 bases between them. The CDR3 DNA follows: TGTGCCAGCAGCCATCGTGGGGTTCCAGAGACCCAGTACTTC. The encoded protein is CASSHRGVPETQYF.

The V gene is TRBV4-1, the J gene TRBJ1-1; D is unresolved. The CDR3 spans 14 residues. V shed 1 base and J shed 2 bases, with 8 bases lying between them. The germline V gene encodes CDR1 MGHRA and CDR2 YSYEKL. The CDR3 reads CASSQVSINTEAFF. The CDR3 nucleotides read TGCGCCAGCAGCCAAGTGTCGATTAACACTGAAGCTTTCTTT.

The V call is TRBV7-9, the J call TRBJ1-2; 10 positions match TRBD1. Germline V gene sequence: CDR1 SEHNR, CDR2 FQNEAQ (reference sequence). This CDR3 is 15 amino acids long. J gave up 4 bases and V 5 bases, and 7 bases lay outside the gene matches. The CDR3 DNA is TGTGCCAGCAGCATGGGGACAGGGGACGTCTATGGCTACACCTTC. This gives the protein CASSMGTGDVYGYTF.

This CDR3 is CASSLNRGEAFF. The CDR3 nucleotides are TGTGCCAGCAGCTTAAACCGGGGTGAAGCTTTCTTT. The V call is TRBV7-8, the J call TRBJ1-1; D remains unclear. The CDR3 sequence is 12 residues long. Germline V gives CDR1 SGHVS, CDR2 FQNEAQ. Trimming cost V 2 bases and J 7 bases, with 8 bases left between them. Looking up the rest from reference TRBV7-8 and TRBJ1-1 gives the full variable domain: GAGVSQSPRYKVAKRGQDVALRCDPISGHVSLFWYQQALGQGPEFLTYFQNEAQLDKSGLPSDRFFAERPEGSVSTLKIQRTQQEDSAVYLCASSLNRGEAFFGQGTRLTVV.

The V gene is TRBV5-4, the J gene TRBJ2-1; TRBD2 matches at 10 bases. Germline lookup yields CDR1 SGHNT and CDR2 YYREEE (reference sequence). The CDR3 contains 18 residues. The V gene end was trimmed by 0 bases and the J gene end by 5 bases; junction bases not matched to a gene: 11. CDR3 loop: CASSLGARGLAAHNEQFF. Here the CDR3 DNA reads TGTGCCAGCAGCTTGGGGGCAAGAGGACTAGCGGCCCACAATGAGCAGTTCTTC.

The V gene is TRBV29-1, the J gene TRBJ2-2; the match to TRBD1 covers 9 bases. The CDR3 is 14 residues long. Germline V lookup: CDR1 SQVTM, CDR2 ANQGSEA. V was clipped by 6 bases and J by 3 bases; unmatched bases: 5. The CDR3 sequence: CSVPGQGDTGELFF. In DNA, the CDR3 is TGCAGCGTGCCGGGACAGGGTGACACCGGGGAGCTGTTTTTT.

V is TRBV7-7 and J is TRBJ1-1; TRBD1 is a possible D gene (5 bases). Germline CDR1 and CDR2: SSHAT and FNYEAQ (reference sequence). V was clipped by 5 bases and J by 5 bases, with 12 bases between them. The length of the CDR3 is 13 residues. The CDR3 DNA reads as TGTGCCAGCAGCATAAGGGCAGGGACTGAAGCTTTCTTT. Translation gives CASSIRAGTEAFF.

This chain joins TRBV6-5 and TRBJ1-5, with 7 bases fitting TRBD1. The CDR3 runs to 13 residues. V shed 5 bases, J shed 4 bases, and the junction held 2 bases outside the gene matches. CDR1 is MNHEY and CDR2 is SVGAGI in the germline V gene. The CDR3 DNA is TGTGCCAGCAGTACAGGGGCTAATCAGCCCCAGCATTTT. This translates into CASSTGANQPQHF.

The rearrangement joins TRBV19 to TRBJ1-1; 7 bases are a match to TRBD1. Germline V CDR1 and CDR2: LNHDA, SQIVND (reference sequence). The V segment lost 4 bases and the J segment 1 base; nucleotides outside the gene matches: 12. The CDR3 has 17 amino acids. The CDR3 bases are TGTGCCAGTAGTAACCTGGACAGGTTTAATACGAACACTGAAGCTTTCTTT. Its protein is CASSNLDRFNTNTEAFF.

V and J are TRBV5-1 and TRBJ1-1; TRBD1 is a possible D gene (5 bases). The CDR3 sequence is 13 residues long. The germline V gene has CDR1 SGHRS and CDR2 YFSETQ. Trimming shortened V by 3 bases and J by 5 bases, and 11 bases separated the two germline ends. The CDR3 bases are TGCGCCAGCAGCTCCCACGGGGGGACTGAAGCTTTCTTT. It encodes CASSSHGGTEAFF. Full variable domain (rest looked up from reference TRBV5-1 and TRBJ1-1): KAGVTQTPRYLIKTRGQQVTLSCSPISGHRSVSWYQQTPGQGLQFLFEYFSETQRNKGNFPGRFSGRQFSNSRSEMNVSTLELGDSALYLCASSSHGGTEAFFGQGTRLTVV.

This sequence joins TRBV20-1 and TRBJ1-1; D is undetermined. The CDR3 has 11 amino acids. V dropped 6 bases and J dropped 5 bases, with 10 bases sitting between them. Germline V gene data show CDR1 as DFQATT and CDR2 as SNEGSKA (reference sequence). Written as DNA, the CDR3 is TGCAGTGCACTAGGTAGAACTGAAGCTTTCTTT. This gives the protein CSALGRTEAFF.

The chain employs TRBV5-1 and TRBJ1-5; 7 bases fit TRBD1. The germline V gene encodes CDR1 SGHRS and CDR2 YFSETQ. The CDR3 loop spans 15 amino acids. V lost 4 bases to trimming and J lost 2 bases; unmatched junction nucleotides: 6. Here the CDR3 DNA reads TGCGCCAGCAGCCCGGGACAGTCAGGCAATCAGCCCCAGCATTTT. Residues: CASSPGQSGNQPQHF.

The rearrangement joins TRBV30 to TRBJ2-1; D might be TRBD1 (5 bases). Germline-derived CDR1 and CDR2 are GTSNPN and SVGIG (reference sequence). This CDR3 comprises 16 residues. V lost 1 base to trimming and J lost 3 bases, with 16 bases between them. The CDR3 spells CAWSGPPGSFYNEQFF. In nucleotides, the CDR3 is TGTGCCTGGAGTGGTCCTCCAGGGTCCTTCTACAATGAGCAGTTCTTC.

The rearrangement joins TRBV15 to TRBJ2-7; D is unclear. V shed 0 bases and J shed 5 bases, with 11 bases lying between them. Germline V gene data show CDR1 as LNHNV and CDR2 as YYDKDF (reference sequence). This CDR3 has 14 amino acids. CDR3 in amino acids: CATSRDWGFDEQYF. CDR3 sequence (DNA): TGTGCCACCAGCAGAGATTGGGGTTTCGACGAGCAGTACTTC. Full variable domain (remainder filled in from reference TRBV15 and TRBJ2-7): DAMVIQNPRYQVTQFGKPVTLSCSQTLNHNVMYWYQQKSSQAPKLLFHYYDKDFNNEADTPDNFQSRRPNTSFCFLDIRSPGLGDTAMYLCATSRDWGFDEQYFGPGTRLTVT.

This clone was counted once. V gene TRBV30 combines with J gene TRBJ2-7; TRBD1 agrees at 7 bases. J was trimmed by 8 bases and V by 5 bases; bases with no gene match: 9. The CDR3 runs to 12 residues. The germline CDR1 and CDR2 sequences are GTSNPN and SVGIG (reference sequence). The CDR3 sequence is CAWSTGPPQQYF. The CDR3 DNA reads TGTGCCTGGTCGACAGGGCCGCCGCAGCAGTACTTC.

This chain's CDR3 is CASSKDRGTEAFF. The CDR3, as DNA: TGTGCCAGCAGCAAAGACAGGGGCACTGAAGCTTTCTTT. The chain has TRBV5-6 and TRBJ1-1; TRBD1 matches at 8 bases. The CDR3 extends over 13 amino acids. The V gene's germline CDR1 is SGHDT and CDR2 YYEEEE. With V trimmed by 4 bases and J by 4 bases, 3 bases remained unmatched.

For the CDR3, the DNA is TGTGCCAGCAGCTTGGACCCCGGCGCTGAAGCTTTCTTT. It encodes CASSLDPGAEAFF. V usage is TRBV5-4 and J usage is TRBJ1-1; D call uncertain. With 0 bases removed from V and 6 bases from J, the gap between germline ends came to 9 bases. The CDR3 sequence is 13 residues long. Germline V gene sequence: CDR1 SGHNT, CDR2 YYREEE (reference sequence).

V is TRBV15 and J is TRBJ1-5; D is undetermined. The CDR3 is 13 residues long. V dropped 0 bases and J dropped 6 bases, with 6 bases sitting between them. CDR1 is LNHNV and CDR2 is YYDKDF in the germline V gene (reference sequence). CDR3 residues: CATSRDFGQPQHF. The CDR3 DNA follows: TGTGCCACCAGCAGAGATTTTGGTCAGCCCCAGCATTTT. The full variable domain, in which reference TRBV15 and TRBJ1-5 provide the parts outside the CDR3, is DAMVIQNPRYQVTQFGKPVTLSCSQTLNHNVMYWYQQKSSQAPKLLFHYYDKDFNNEADTPDNFQSRRPNTSFCFLDIRSPGLGDTAMYLCATSRDFGQPQHFGDGTRLSIL.

The genes are TRBV7-9 and TRBJ2-2; 8 bases match TRBD1. The germline V gene has CDR1 SEHNR and CDR2 FQNEAQ (reference sequence). Losses at the gene ends were 5 bases for V and 1 base for J; bases not matched to a gene: 6. The CDR3 has 16 residues. This chain's CDR3 is CASSAPGTGNTGELFF. The CDR3 nucleotides read TGTGCCAGCAGCGCACCCGGGACAGGGAACACCGGGGAGCTGTTTTTT.

The chain recombines TRBV4-1 with TRBJ1-2, with TRBD1 as a possible D gene (5 bases). This CDR3 is 15 amino acids long. CDR1 is MGHRA, CDR2 YSYEKL, per germline. V was shortened by 1 base and J by 8 bases, with 17 bases between the two germline ends. The CDR3 DNA reads TGCGCCAGCAGCCAAGTCACAGGCCCGGGACGGGGCTACACCTTC. It codes for CASSQVTGPGRGYTF.

The gene calls are TRBV7-3 and TRBJ1-2, with D possibly being TRBD1 (5 bases). CDR1 is SGHTA, CDR2 FQGTGA, per germline. The CDR3 sequence is 13 residues long. The V end was cut by 1 base, the J end by 6 bases, with 9 bases between. CDR3 region: CASSLRAGDGYTF. The CDR3 coding sequence is TGTGCCAGCAGCTTAAGAGCGGGGGATGGCTACACCTTC.

V gene TRBV24-1 combines with J gene TRBJ2-1; 9 bases map to TRBD1. Germline assignment: CDR1 KGHDR and CDR2 SFDVKD. The CDR3 is made up of 16 amino acids. Germline trimming cut 2 bases from V and 5 bases from J; bases unmatched to any gene: 6. The CDR3 region has the DNA TGTGCCACCAGTGATTGGACGACAGGGGGGAACAATGAGCAGTTCTTC. Translation: CATSDWTTGGNNEQFF.

The chain links TRBV9 to TRBJ2-1, with D perhaps matching TRBD1 or TRBD2 (5 bases each). Trimming shortened V by 3 bases and J by 3 bases, and 16 bases separated the two germline ends. Germline V gene sequence: CDR1 SGDLS, CDR2 YYNGEE. The CDR3 runs 16 residues. The CDR3, as DNA: TGTGCCAGCAGCGCGCGAGGGGATTCTAACTACAATGAGCAGTTCTTC. Amino acids: CASSARGDSNYNEQFF.